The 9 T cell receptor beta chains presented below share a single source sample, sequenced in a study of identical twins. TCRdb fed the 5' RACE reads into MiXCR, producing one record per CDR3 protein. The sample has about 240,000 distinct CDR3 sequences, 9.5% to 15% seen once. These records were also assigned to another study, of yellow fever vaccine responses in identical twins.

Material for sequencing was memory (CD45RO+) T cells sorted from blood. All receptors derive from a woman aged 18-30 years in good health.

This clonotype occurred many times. CDR3 in DNA: TGCGCCAGCAGCTCAGTGCCCAACCGCCAAGAGACCCAGTACTTC. It is translated as CASSSVPNRQETQYF. The chain carries TRBV5-1 and TRBJ2-5; D is unresolved. V was clipped by 3 bases and J by 1 base, with 13 bases between them. Germline V CDR1 and CDR2: SGHRS, YFSETQ. The CDR3 is 15 residues long.

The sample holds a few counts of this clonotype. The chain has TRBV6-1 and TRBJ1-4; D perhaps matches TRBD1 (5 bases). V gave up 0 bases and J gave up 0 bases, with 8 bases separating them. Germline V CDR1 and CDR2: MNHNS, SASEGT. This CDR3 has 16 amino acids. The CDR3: CASSEAGVTTNEKLFF. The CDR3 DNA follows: TGTGCCAGCAGTGAAGCGGGGGTTACAACTAATGAAAAACTGTTTTTT.

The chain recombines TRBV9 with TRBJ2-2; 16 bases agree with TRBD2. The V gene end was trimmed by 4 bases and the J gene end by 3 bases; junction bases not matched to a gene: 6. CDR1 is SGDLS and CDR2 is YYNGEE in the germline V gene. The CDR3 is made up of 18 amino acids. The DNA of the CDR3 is TGTGCCAGCAGCTTGGGACTAGCGGGGGGGCCTCACACCGGGGAGCTGTTTTTT. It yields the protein CASSLGLAGGPHTGELFF.

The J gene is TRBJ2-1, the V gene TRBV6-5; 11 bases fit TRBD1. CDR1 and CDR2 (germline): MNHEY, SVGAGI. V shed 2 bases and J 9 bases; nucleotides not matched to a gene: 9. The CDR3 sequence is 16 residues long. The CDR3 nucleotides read TGTGCCAGCAGTTACACGGGACAGGGGGGTTATATTGAGCAGTTCTTC. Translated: CASSYTGQGGYIEQFF.

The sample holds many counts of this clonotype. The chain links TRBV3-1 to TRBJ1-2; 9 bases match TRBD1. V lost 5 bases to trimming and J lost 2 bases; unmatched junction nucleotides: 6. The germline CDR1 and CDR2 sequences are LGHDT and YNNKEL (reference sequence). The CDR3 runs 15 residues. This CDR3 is CASSVGTGTNYGYTF. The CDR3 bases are TGTGCCAGCAGCGTGGGGACAGGGACCAACTATGGCTACACCTTC.

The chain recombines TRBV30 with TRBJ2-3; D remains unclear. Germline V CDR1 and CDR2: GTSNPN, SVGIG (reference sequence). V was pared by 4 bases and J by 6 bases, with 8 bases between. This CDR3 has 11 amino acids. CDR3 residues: CAWNLRDTQYF. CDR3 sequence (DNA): TGTGCCTGGAATTTAAGGGATACGCAGTATTTT.

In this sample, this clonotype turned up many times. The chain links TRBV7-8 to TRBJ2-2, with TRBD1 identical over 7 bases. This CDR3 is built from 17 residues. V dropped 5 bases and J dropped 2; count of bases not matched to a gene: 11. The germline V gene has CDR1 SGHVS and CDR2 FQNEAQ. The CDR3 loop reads CASSATETGVNTGELFF. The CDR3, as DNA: TGTGCCAGCAGCGCGACAGAAACAGGGGTCAACACCGGGGAGCTGTTTTTT.

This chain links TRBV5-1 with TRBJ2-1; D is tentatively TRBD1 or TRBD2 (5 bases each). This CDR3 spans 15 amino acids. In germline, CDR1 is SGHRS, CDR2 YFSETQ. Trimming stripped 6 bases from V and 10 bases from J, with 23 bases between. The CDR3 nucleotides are TGCGCCAGCATCCTTGGTGCGGGCCAGGGATTCGAGCAGTTCTTC. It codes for CASILGAGQGFEQFF.

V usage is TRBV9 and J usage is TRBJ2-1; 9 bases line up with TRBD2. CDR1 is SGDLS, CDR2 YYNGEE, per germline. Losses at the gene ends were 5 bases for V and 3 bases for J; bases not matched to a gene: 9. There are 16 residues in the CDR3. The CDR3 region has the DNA TGTGCCAGCAGTCCATCTAGCGGGAACTTCTACAATGAGCAGTTCTTC. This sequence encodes CASSPSSGNFYNEQFF.